Listed below are T cell receptor beta chains from one sample, sequenced in a study of CD8+ T cells in alopecia areata. The data were produced by immunoSEQ multiplex PCR, yet TCRdb's version contains in-frame clones alone and is incomplete. The sample records 120,000 to 150,000 clones, around 82% being singletons. Sequenced here: CD8+ T cells sorted from blood, sampled at week 4, from a patient treated with tofacitinib. The source is a human donor with alopecia areata. The CDR3 runs from the conserved cysteine through the conserved F or W. D genes are given only for firm matches. Not every row has a clone size; where given, it reads once, few, many or a size class.

>TRBJ2-5|TRBV6-5|-|-
CASSYLADLATQYF
TGTGCCAGCAGTTACCTGGCAGACCTGGCGACCCAGTACTTC
>TRBJ2-1|TRBV7-9|TRBD2|-
CASSSPRAGFYNEQFF
TGTGCCAGCAGCTCCCCCCGAGCGGGGTTCTACAATGAGCAGTTCTTC
>TRBJ1-6|TRBV27|-|once
CASRIQGSYNSPLHF
TGTGCCAGCAGGATACAGGGATCCTATAATTCACCCCTCCACTTT
>TRBJ2-1|TRBV27|TRBD2|-
CASSLVAGQYNEQFF
TGTGCCAGCAGTCTAGTAGCGGGGCAGTACAATGAGCAGTTCTTC
>TRBJ2-7|TRBV2|-|-
CASRRGARPAKNYEQYF
TGTGCCAGCAGGAGGGGGGCGCGGCCCGCCAAGAACTACGAGCAGTACTTC
>TRBJ2-7|TRBV5-1|-|-
CASSPGQGSTYEQYF
TGCGCCAGCAGCCCCGGGCAGGGGTCTACCTACGAGCAGTACTTC
>TRBJ1-2|TRBV7-8|-|-
CASSLNRDDGYTF
TGTGCCAGCAGCTTAAATCGGGACGATGGCTACACCTTC
>TRBJ2-3|TRBV4-3|TRBD1|-
CASSHDRAGTDTQYF
TGCGCCAGCAGCCACGACAGGGCAGGCACAGATACGCAGTATTTT
>TRBJ2-7|TRBV4-3|-|-
CASSQGMAGQVSYEQYF
TGCGCCAGCAGCCAAGGGATGGCAGGGCAAGTTAGCTACGAGCAGTACTTC
>TRBJ2-7|TRBV7-2|TRBD2|-
CASSSGSGGGEQYF
TGTGCCAGCAGCAGCGGTAGCGGGGGAGGCGAGCAGTACTTC
>TRBJ2-3|TRBV7-8|-|once
CASSLMVADTQYF
TGTGCCAGCAGCTTGATGGTGGCAGATACGCAGTATTTT
>TRBJ2-5|TRBV30|-|few
CAWSVLGGDRGETQYF
TGTGCCTGGAGTGTACTAGGAGGGGACCGAGGGGAGACCCAGTACTTC
>TRBJ2-7|TRBV29-1|TRBD1|few
CSVKGPGGEQYF
TGCAGCGTCAAGGGACCAGGGGGAGAGCAGTACTTC
>TRBJ2-7|TRBV29-1|TRBD1|-
CSVYRQGNNYEQYF
TGCAGCGTTTATCGACAGGGTAACAACTACGAGCAGTACTTC
>TRBJ2-1|TRBV2|TRBD2|-
CASRIAGGQRDEQFF
TGTGCCAGCAGGATAGCGGGGGGGCAGAGGGATGAGCAGTTCTTC
>TRBJ2-1|TRBV5-1|TRBD2|-
CASSGGLTLRDEQFF
TGCGCCAGCAGCGGGGGACTAACCCTTCGGGATGAGCAGTTCTTC
>TRBJ2-3|TRBV4-2|-|few
CASSLGWEADTQYF
TGTGCCAGCAGCCTCGGATGGGAGGCAGATACGCAGTATTTT
>TRBJ2-5|TRBV7-2|-|once
CASSSGTLLQETQYF
TGTGCCAGCAGCTCGGGGACCCTACTCCAAGAGACCCAGTACTTC
>TRBJ1-2|TRBV5-6|-|-
CASSIAGTYGYTF
TGTGCCAGCAGCATCGCCGGGACCTATGGCTACACCTTC
>TRBJ2-3|TRBV27|TRBD2|-
CASTLADTDTQYF
TGTGCCAGCACCCTAGCGGACACAGATACGCAGTATTTT
>TRBJ2-3|TRBV9|-|-
CASSPPRTDTQYF
TGTGCCAGCAGCCCACCGCGCACAGATACGCAGTATTTT
>TRBJ2-7|TRBV2|TRBD2|-
CASREGTSGYYEQYF
TGTGCCAGCAGAGAAGGGACTAGCGGTTACTACGAGCAGTACTTC
>TRBJ1-2|TRBV7-8|-|-
CASSSAWPNYGYTF
TGTGCCAGCAGCTCGGCGTGGCCTAACTATGGCTACACCTTC
>TRBJ2-1|TRBV7-9|TRBD2|-
CASSLASSGGAFNEQFF
TGTGCCAGCAGCTTGGCGTCTAGCGGGGGGGCCTTCAATGAGCAGTTCTTC
>TRBJ2-7|TRBV7-9|-|few
CASSSGRSRESEQYF
TGTGCCAGCAGCTCGGGGAGGAGCCGGGAGAGCGAGCAGTACTTC
>TRBJ1-1|TRBV6-5|TRBD1|-
CASRLRDRANTEAFF
TGTGCCAGCAGGCTCCGGGACAGGGCGAACACTGAAGCTTTCTTT
>TRBJ2-2|TRBV4-2|TRBD1|-
CASSQEGQVTGELFF
TGTGCCAGCAGCCAAGAGGGACAGGTCACCGGGGAGCTGTTTTTT
>TRBJ1-1|TRBV7-9|-|few
CASSVTAMNTEAFF
TGTGCCAGCAGCGTGACAGCAATGAACACTGAAGCTTTCTTT
>TRBJ2-1|TRBV15|TRBD1|-
CATSRDGPGQGDNEQFF
TGTGCCACCAGCAGAGATGGGCCGGGACAGGGGGACAATGAGCAGTTCTTC
>TRBJ2-7|TRBV27|-|medium-sized
CASSSEGGEQYF
TGTGCCAGCAGTTCTGAGGGGGGCGAGCAGTACTTC
>TRBJ1-6|TRBV5-1|-|-
CASSLEGNSPLHF
TGCGCCAGCAGCTTGGAAGGGAATTCACCCCTCCACTTT
>TRBJ2-7|TRBV5-1|-|-
CASSLAADYEQYF
TGCGCCAGCAGCTTGGCAGCCGACTACGAGCAGTACTTC
>TRBJ2-7|TRBV4-1|-|-
CASSQVASDLYEQYF
TGCGCCAGCAGCCAAGTAGCTAGCGACCTCTACGAGCAGTACTTC
>TRBJ2-7|TRBV4-3|-|-
CASSHEWVGAYEQYF
TGCGCCAGCAGCCACGAGTGGGTCGGAGCATACGAGCAGTACTTC
>TRBJ2-7|TRBV29-1|TRBD1|-
CSVGQGGYEQYF
TGCAGCGTCGGACAGGGAGGCTACGAGCAGTACTTC
>TRBJ1-5|TRBV7-9|-|-
CASSLGPVSNQPQHF
TGTGCCAGCAGCTTAGGTCCAGTTAGCAATCAGCCCCAGCATTTT
>TRBJ2-4|TRBV7-9|-|-
CASSFGGLAKNIQYF
TGTGCCAGCAGCTTCGGGGGACTAGCCAAAAACATTCAGTACTTC
>TRBJ1-1|TRBV30|-|-
CAWDPTGLNTEAFF
TGTGCCTGGGACCCGACAGGATTGAACACTGAAGCTTTCTTT
>TRBJ2-7|TRBV29-1|-|-
CSVREGDKPYEQYF
TGCAGCGTTCGTGAGGGGGACAAACCCTACGAGCAGTACTTC
>TRBJ1-1|TRBV11-3|-|-
CASTSGGIRPFF
TGTGCCAGCACGTCTGGTGGGATCAGGCCTTTCTTT
>TRBJ1-5|TRBV6-1|TRBD1|-
CASSEGTGGASNQPQHF
TGTGCCAGCAGTGAAGGGACAGGGGGCGCGAGCAATCAGCCCCAGCATTTT
>TRBJ1-2|TRBV25-1|TRBD1|-
CASSWTGDGYAF
TGTGCCAGCAGTTGGACAGGGGATGGCTACGCCTTC
>TRBJ2-1|TRBV7-9|-|-
CASSLDGLLNEQFF
TGTGCCAGCAGCTTAGACGGACTACTCAATGAGCAGTTCTTC
>TRBJ2-5|TRBV25-1|-|-
CASSETPGALQETQYF
TGTGCCAGCAGTGAAACTCCAGGAGCTCTACAAGAGACCCAGTACTTC
>TRBJ2-1|TRBV5-4|TRBD2|-
CASKDQGGPRYNEQFF
TGTGCCAGCAAGGATCAGGGAGGGCCAAGGTACAATGAGCAGTTCTTC
>TRBJ1-2|TRBV19|TRBD1|-
CASSSGTDYYGYTF
TGTGCCAGTAGTAGTGGGACAGACTACTATGGCTACACCTTC
>TRBJ2-7|TRBV7-9|-|-
CASSLAVGVAGYEQYF
TGTGCCAGCAGCTTAGCGGTGGGGGTAGCTGGATACGAGCAGTACTTC
>TRBJ1-4|TRBV6-5|TRBD1|-
CASSLGQFNEKLFF
TGTGCCAGCAGTTTGGGACAGTTTAATGAAAAACTGTTTTTT
>TRBJ2-7|TRBV5-6|-|-
CASSFGAREQYF
TGTGCCAGCAGCTTTGGGGCCCGTGAGCAGTACTTC
>TRBJ2-7|TRBV21-1|-|-
CASSSLTGGVSYEQYF
TGTGCCAGCAGCAGCTTAACAGGGGGGGTTTCCTACGAGCAGTACTTC
>TRBJ2-3|TRBV2|TRBD2|once
CASSGTSDPTDTQYF
TGTGCCAGCAGTGGGACTAGCGACCCCACAGATACGCAGTATTTT
>TRBJ1-5|TRBV4-3|TRBD1|-
CASSQGTGGESQPQHF
TGCGCCAGCAGCCAAGGGACAGGGGGAGAGAGCCAGCCCCAGCATTTT
>TRBJ1-2|TRBV7-9|-|few
CASSPPDSYGYTF
TGTGCCAGCAGCCCTCCGGACAGCTATGGCTACACCTTC